This entry describes one T cell receptor beta chain. Its antigen remains unknown. Second doses were pooled across both intervals (about 4 or about 12 weeks). The protocol was immunoSEQ multiplex PCR, while the TCRdb copy is restricted to in-frame clones and leaves out a portion. Among tens of thousands of clones, 70% to 90% were seen once, and the ten largest hold roughly 12%. The length of the CDR3 is 13 residues. The V gene's germline CDR1 is ENHRY and CDR2 SYGVKD. V lost 3 bases to trimming and J lost 1 base, with 5 bases between them. The record originates from a study of T cell responses to AZD1222 COVID-19 vaccine. Study outcomes and limitations: In the spike-specific TCR repertoire, nearly half reportedly target unmutated variant regions. Two doses of AZD1222 preceded a rise in Spike-specific TCR breadth and depth.

The starting material was peripheral blood, obtained 28 days after the second AZD1222 dose. This clonotype was obtained from an adult who received the AZD1222 COVID-19 vaccine. The chain has TRBV10-3 and TRBJ2-3; D remains ambiguous. DNA of the CDR3: TGTGCCATCAGTGATGTCGGCACAGATACGCAGTATTTT. Protein sequence: CAISDVGTDTQYF.